This T cell receptor beta chain originates from a study of blood T cells in healthy people across ages. PCR was performed a second time for roughly 7 to 11 cycles using a sample-barcoded 5' primer and a J-beta primer mix. Via MiXCR, TCRdb re-called the 5' RACE reads, giving one row per CDR3 protein. The sample includes about 930,000 distinct CDR3 sequences, almost 30% of them seen just once. This CDR3 has 14 residues. Germline CDR1 reads SGHTA; CDR2 reads FQGNSA. This clonotype was seen many times. A junction end diverges from the germline sequence, so it may reflect a read error. These same data were also listed under a study on T cells of mothers and their children. This second study says: Related mother-child pairs showed slightly, non-significantly higher overlap than unrelated pairs. No persistent microchimeric T cell clones were detected.

Source material: blood. The chain joins TRBV7-2 to TRBJ2-5; 7 bases align to TRBD2. The TCR comes from a woman aged 40 to 49 in good health. This CDR3 is CASSVAGYKETQYF. The CDR3 DNA reads TGTGCCAGCAGCGTAGCGGGCTATAAAGAGACCCAGTACTTC.